Below are 3 T cell receptor beta chains sequenced from a single sample in a study of blood T cell repertoires in COVID-19 (dated by TCRdb to between 2020 and 2021). Preparation of the library involved the immunoSEQ multiplex PCR assay. In TCRdb, the immuneACCESS table is reduced to in-frame sequences with V and J assigned. These tables do not hold every clone; where another copy was compared, an unresolved V gene accounts for under half, and the others remain unexplained. This sample has about 210,000 clones in its table, and around 88% of those were observed once. The biggest ten clones account for 2.5% to 3.5% of the sample. Material for sequencing was peripheral blood. These receptors originate from a man aged 50 or older with active or convalescent COVID-19.

This clone has just one count. The V call is TRBV18, the J call TRBJ2-7, with D possibly being TRBD2 (6 bases). The CDR3 contains 14 residues. The V gene lost 1 base and the J gene lost 6 bases, with 13 bases spanning the gap. Germline loops: CDR1 KGHSH, CDR2 LQKENI. As DNA, the CDR3 is TGTGCCAGCTCACCACAGGGAGGCCTCGGCGAGCAGTACTTC. Translation gives CASSPQGGLGEQYF.

This clone came up once. Compared with germline, one end of the junction differs, possibly owing to a read error. V and J are TRBV15 and TRBJ2-1; the D gene is possibly TRBD1 (6 bases). Germline-derived CDR1 and CDR2 are LNHNV and YYDKDF (reference sequence). The CDR3 runs to 15 residues. The CDR3 spells CATSGDRLDYNEQFF. CDR3 nucleotides: TGTGCCACCAGCGGAGACAGGTTGGACTACAATGAGCAGTTCTTC. The entire variable domain, with the rest obtained from reference TRBV15 and TRBJ2-1, is as follows: DAMVIQNPRYQVTQFGKPVTLSCSQTLNHNVMYWYQQKSSQAPKLLFHYYDKDFNNEADTPDNFQSRRPNTSFCFLDIRSPGLGDTAMYLCATSGDRLDYNEQFFGPGTRLTVL.

V usage is TRBV3-1 (or the pseudogene TRBV3-2) and J usage is TRBJ2-5; possibly TRBD2 for D (7 bases). Trimming shortened V by 7 bases and J by 5 bases, and 8 bases separated the two germline ends. This CDR3 region has 11 residues. Germline V gene lookup returns CDR1 LGHDT and CDR2 YNNKEL (reference sequence). The CDR3: CASKGGETQYF. In nucleotides, the CDR3 is TGTGCCAGCAAGGGGGGGGAGACCCAGTACTTC.